This TCR beta chain emerged from a study of T-cell memory formation after mild COVID-19. TCRdb reprocessed the 5' RACE reads via MiXCR and lists one record per CDR3 protein. The sample includes a few hundred thousand distinct CDR3 sequences, approximately 29% of them seen just once. With V trimmed by 3 bases and J by 6 bases, 6 bases remained unmatched. The CDR3 extends over 15 amino acids. The germline gives CDR1 SEHNR, CDR2 FQNEAQ (reference sequence). This clonotype has ten or more counts. Sequenced input: PBMCs or a T cell subset sorted from them (not recorded which). The clonotype was recovered from an adult woman who had mild COVID-19 (a few samples of this study predate the infection). Cell type and time point are not known. V is TRBV7-9 and J is TRBJ2-1; 9 bases map to TRBD2. CDR3 DNA sequence: TGTGCCAGCAGCTTGGGCCTAGCGGGATCCAATGAGCAGTTCTTC. The encoded protein is CASSLGLAGSNEQFF.